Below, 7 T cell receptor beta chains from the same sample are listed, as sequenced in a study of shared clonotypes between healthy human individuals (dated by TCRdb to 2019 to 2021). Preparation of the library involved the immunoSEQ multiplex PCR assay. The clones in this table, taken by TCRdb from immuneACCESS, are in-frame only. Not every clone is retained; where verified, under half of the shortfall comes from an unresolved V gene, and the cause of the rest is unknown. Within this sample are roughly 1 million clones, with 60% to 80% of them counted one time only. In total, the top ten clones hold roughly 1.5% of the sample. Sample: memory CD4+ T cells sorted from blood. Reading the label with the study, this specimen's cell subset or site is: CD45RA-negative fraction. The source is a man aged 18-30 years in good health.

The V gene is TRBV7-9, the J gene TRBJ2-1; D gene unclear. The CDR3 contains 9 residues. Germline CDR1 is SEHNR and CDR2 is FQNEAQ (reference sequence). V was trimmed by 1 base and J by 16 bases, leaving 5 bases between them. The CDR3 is CASSLERFF. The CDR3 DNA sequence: TGTGCCAGCAGCTTAGAACGCTTCTTC.

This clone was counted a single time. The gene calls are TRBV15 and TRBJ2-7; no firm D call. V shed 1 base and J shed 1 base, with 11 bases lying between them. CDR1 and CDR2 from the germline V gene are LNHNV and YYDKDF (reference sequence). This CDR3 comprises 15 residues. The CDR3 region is CATSRVASGSYEQYF. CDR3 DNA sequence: TGTGCCACCAGCAGAGTCGCATCCGGTTCCTACGAGCAGTACTTC.

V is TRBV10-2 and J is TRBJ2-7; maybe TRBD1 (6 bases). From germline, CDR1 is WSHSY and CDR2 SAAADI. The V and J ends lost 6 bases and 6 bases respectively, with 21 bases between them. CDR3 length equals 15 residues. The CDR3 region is CASSLNRVGVGEQYF. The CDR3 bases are TGCGCCAGCAGCCTAAACAGGGTTGGAGTCGGCGAGCAGTACTTC.

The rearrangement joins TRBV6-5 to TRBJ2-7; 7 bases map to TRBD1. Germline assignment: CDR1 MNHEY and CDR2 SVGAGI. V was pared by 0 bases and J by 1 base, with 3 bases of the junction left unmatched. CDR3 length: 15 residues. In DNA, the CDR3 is TGTGCCAGCAGTTACTCCCCGACAGGGTCCTACGAGCAGTACTTC. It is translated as CASSYSPTGSYEQYF.

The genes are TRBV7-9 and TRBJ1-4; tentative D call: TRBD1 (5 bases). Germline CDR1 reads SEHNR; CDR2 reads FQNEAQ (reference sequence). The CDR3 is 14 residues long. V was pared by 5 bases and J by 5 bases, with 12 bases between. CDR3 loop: CASSHGTENEKLFF. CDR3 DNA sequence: TGTGCCAGCAGCCACGGGACGGAGAATGAAAAACTGTTTTTT. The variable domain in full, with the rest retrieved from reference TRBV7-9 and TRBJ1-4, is DTGVSQNPRHKITKRGQNVTFRCDPISEHNRLYWYRQTLGQGPEFLTYFQNEAQLEKSRLLSDRFSAERPKGSFSTLEIQRTEQGDSAMYLCASSHGTENEKLFFGSGTQLSVL.

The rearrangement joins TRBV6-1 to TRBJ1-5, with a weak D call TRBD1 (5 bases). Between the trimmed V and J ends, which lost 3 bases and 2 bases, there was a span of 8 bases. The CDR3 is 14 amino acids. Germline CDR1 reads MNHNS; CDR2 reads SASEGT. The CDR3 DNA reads TGTGCCAGCAGTGACCGACAGCGCAATCAGCCCCAGCATTTT. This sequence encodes CASSDRQRNQPQHF.

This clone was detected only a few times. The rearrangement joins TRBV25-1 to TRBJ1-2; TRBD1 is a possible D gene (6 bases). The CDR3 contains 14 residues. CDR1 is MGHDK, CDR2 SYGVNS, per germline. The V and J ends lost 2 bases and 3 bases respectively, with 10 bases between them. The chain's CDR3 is CASSETRGYYGYTF. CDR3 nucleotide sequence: TGTGCCAGCAGTGAAACCAGGGGTTACTATGGCTACACCTTC.